Below are 24 T cell receptor beta chains sequenced from a single sample in a study of T cell repertoires in cytomegalovirus infection. TCRdb reanalysed the reads using MiXCR and keeps one entry per CDR3 protein. The repertoire holds about 570,000 distinct CDR3 sequences, with 40% as singletons. These receptors' targets are unknown. The specimen comprised cultured PBMCs, sampled from culture after CMV antigen stimulation. The receptors were sampled from a human donor in good health (CMV status not recorded). Some clones in this sample may be carry-over from other donors' samples.

The V gene is TRBV2, the J gene TRBJ2-1; no definite D call. The germline CDR1 and CDR2 sequences are SNHLY and FYNNEI. This CDR3 is built from 14 residues. The V end was cut by 2 bases, the J end by 10 bases, with 15 bases between. The CDR3 DNA is TGTGCCAGCAGTGAACGCCGTTTCATCGAAGAGCAGTTCTTC. Its translation is CASSERRFIEEQFF.

V is TRBV18 and J is TRBJ2-1, with TRBD2 as a possible D gene (6 bases). Germline CDR1 KGHSH, CDR2 LQKENI. V was trimmed by 4 bases and J by 5 bases, leaving 15 bases between them. The CDR3 spans 15 residues. This CDR3 is CASSRAVAAHNEQFF. Written as DNA, the CDR3 is TGTGCCAGCTCACGGGCGGTAGCGGCACACAATGAGCAGTTCTTC.

A few counts support this clonotype. V gene TRBV7-2 combines with J gene TRBJ2-2, with 14 positions matching TRBD2. The CDR3 is made up of 16 amino acids. CDR1 is SGHTA, CDR2 FQGNSA, per germline. Trimming took 5 bases from V and 7 from J; bases not matched to a gene: 6. The DNA of the CDR3 is TGTGCCAGCAGCCCAGGACTAGCGGGGGGCCGCGGGGAGCTGTTTTTT. This encodes CASSPGLAGGRGELFF.

In this sample, this clonotype turned up a few times. The chain couples TRBV7-2 to TRBJ2-1, with D hard to call. Germline CDR1 and CDR2: SGHTA and FQGNSA. This CDR3 has 14 residues. Trimming left V 2 bases short and J 9 bases short, with 14 bases between. CDR3 DNA sequence: TGTGCCAGCAGCTTAATAAGGGCCGGCACTGAGCAGTTCTTC. It yields the protein CASSLIRAGTEQFF.

There are a few counts of this clonotype. The CDR3, as DNA: TGTGCCAGCAGCTACGCGGGGCCTAATGAGCAGTTCTTC. It specifies CASSYAGPNEQFF. The chain joins TRBV7-2 to TRBJ2-1, with D maybe TRBD2 (6 bases). Germline-derived CDR1 and CDR2 are SGHTA and FQGNSA. The CDR3 consists of 13 residues. Trimming shortened V by 4 bases and J by 7 bases, and 11 bases separated the two germline ends. Supplemented by reference TRBV7-2 and TRBJ2-1, the full variable domain reads GAGVSQSPSNKVTEKGKDVELRCDPISGHTALYWYRQSLGQGLEFLIYFQGNSAPDKSGLPSDRFSAERTGGSVSTLTIQRTQQEDSAVYLCASSYAGPNEQFFGPGTRLTVL.

This clonotype was seen only once. The chain uses TRBV7-9 and TRBJ1-4; 7 nucleotides line up with TRBD1. Per the germline V gene, CDR1 is SEHNR and CDR2 is FQNEAQ (reference sequence). The CDR3 contains 16 residues. V dropped 1 base and J dropped 5; count of bases not matched to a gene: 7. The CDR3 reads CASSLGGLTGNEKLFF. CDR3 nucleotides: TGTGCCAGCAGCTTAGGTGGTTTGACAGGGAATGAAAAACTGTTTTTT.

The DNA of the CDR3 is TGTGCCAGCAGCTCCCCCGGACAGGGGGCTATCAACGAGCAGTACTTC. As protein: CASSSPGQGAINEQYF. V usage is TRBV7-6 and J usage is TRBJ2-7; 11 nucleotides align to TRBD1. The V gene's germline CDR1 is SGHVS and CDR2 FNYEAQ. CDR3 length: 16 amino acids. V lost 4 bases to trimming and J lost 5 bases; unmatched junction nucleotides: 10.

V and J are TRBV6-2 or TRBV6-3 and TRBJ1-2; a possible D gene is TRBD1 (5 bases). The germline gives CDR1 MNHEY, CDR2 SVGEGT. V lost 3 bases and J lost 8, with 16 bases in between. The length of the CDR3 is 14 residues. The CDR3 reads CASSYGGRTRGYTF. The CDR3 coding sequence is TGTGCCAGCAGTTATGGGGGAAGGACGAGAGGCTACACCTTC.

The V and J genes are TRBV6-2 or TRBV6-3 and TRBJ2-7; TRBD2 agrees at 8 bases. Germline-derived CDR1 and CDR2 are MNHEY and SVGEGT. The ends lost 5 bases at V and 2 bases at J; junction bases unmatched: 5. CDR3 size: 14 residues. The CDR3 loop is CASSSGRGTYEQYF. The CDR3, as DNA: TGTGCCAGCAGTAGCGGGAGAGGAACCTACGAGCAGTACTTC.

Only a few counts were recorded for this clonotype. The chain couples TRBV6-1 to TRBJ2-1; possibly TRBD2 for D (6 bases). CDR1 MNHNS and CDR2 SASEGT come from the germline V gene. This CDR3 contains 14 residues. Trimming pared 6 bases from V and 7 bases from J, leaving 16 bases between. The CDR3 here is CASSPSVASNEQFF. The CDR3 DNA is TGTGCCAGCAGCCCTAGCGTCGCCAGTAATGAGCAGTTCTTC.

This chain connects TRBV19 to TRBJ2-1; D is undetermined. Trimming removed 7 bases from V and 6 bases from J, with 13 bases in between. This CDR3 spans 13 amino acids. Germline loops: CDR1 LNHDA, CDR2 SQIVND (reference sequence). The CDR3 here is CASNRYGRNEQFF. DNA of the CDR3: TGTGCCAGTAACCGGTACGGGCGCAATGAGCAGTTCTTC.

There are many counts of this clonotype. The rearrangement uses TRBV7-2 and TRBJ2-7; tentative D call: TRBD2 (5 bases). The CDR3 runs to 13 residues. The V end was cut by 1 base, the J end by 7 bases, with 11 bases between. Per germline, CDR1 SGHTA and CDR2 FQGNSA. CDR3 protein: CASSLVNPGEQYF. The CDR3 DNA reads TGTGCCAGCAGCTTAGTTAACCCGGGGGAGCAGTACTTC.

This clonotype has just a few counts. The rearrangement joins TRBV12-3 or TRBV12-4 to TRBJ1-4; 7 positions agree with TRBD1. With V trimmed by 5 bases and J by 6 bases, 6 bases remained unmatched. The CDR3 covers 14 residues. In DNA form, the CDR3 reads TGTGCCAGCAGTCCGGGACAGCTACATGAAAAACTGTTTTTT. This translates into CASSPGQLHEKLFF.

The rearrangement links TRBV7-2 to TRBJ2-7; D perhaps matches TRBD1 (5 bases). CDR1 and CDR2 (germline): SGHTA, FQGNSA. The CDR3 loop spans 15 amino acids. Trimming removed 5 bases from V and 0 bases from J, with 14 bases in between. Here the CDR3 DNA reads TGTGCCAGCAGCCAGGGTTTGGACGCCTCCTACGAGCAGTACTTC. Translated, it gives CASSQGLDASYEQYF.

The sample holds many counts of this clonotype. This chain connects TRBV7-6 to TRBJ2-7, with a weak D call TRBD2 (6 bases). The V gene's germline CDR1 is SGHVS and CDR2 FNYEAQ. The CDR3 spans 14 residues. V was cut by 2 bases and J by 2 bases, with 10 bases left in between. Written as DNA, the CDR3 is TGTGCCAGCAGCTTAAGAGGAGGGACCTACGAGCAGTACTTC. Translated: CASSLRGGTYEQYF.

Here the CDR3 DNA reads TGTGCCAGCAGCTTCCCATGGCAAAAGCAGTTCTTC. Translation gives CASSFPWQKQFF. The V gene is TRBV7-9, the J gene TRBJ2-1; D is ambiguous. The V and J ends lost 3 bases and 11 bases respectively, with 11 bases between them. This CDR3 spans 12 amino acids. Germline CDR1 SEHNR, CDR2 FQNEAQ (reference sequence).

This clonotype was seen repeatedly, ten times or more. The chain couples TRBV7-2 to TRBJ2-5; TRBD1 aligns across 7 bases. V shed 6 bases and J 5 bases; nucleotides not matched to a gene: 24. Germline V gene sequence: CDR1 SGHTA, CDR2 FQGNSA. This CDR3 is built from 19 residues. The CDR3 DNA reads TGTGCCAGCAGAGAGACGGACAGGCTCTCTGACCCACCGTGGGAGACCCAGTACTTC. Translating gives CASRETDRLSDPPWETQYF.

This sequence joins TRBV7-4 and TRBJ2-7, with D unresolved. The CDR3 contains 14 residues. CDR1 is SGHVT and CDR2 is SQSDAQ in the germline V gene. V lost 5 bases and J lost 0, with 11 bases in between. CDR3 DNA: TGTGCCAGCAGCCCCCCAGGTTACTCCTACGAGCAGTACTTC. It encodes CASSPPGYSYEQYF.

A remark on this clonotype: A much bigger clone sits one base away, suggesting this may be a read error. V gene TRBV7-2 combines with J gene TRBJ2-5; TRBD1 aligns across 7 bases. Germline V gene lookup returns CDR1 SGHTA and CDR2 FQGNSA. This CDR3 is built from 16 residues. The V segment lost 1 base and the J segment 5 bases; nucleotides outside the gene matches: 10. CDR3 bases: TGTGCCAGCAGCTTAGTAGGGGCAGGGGGTCATGAGACCCAGTACTTC. Amino acids: CASSLVGAGGHETQYF.

This clonotype was observed a few times. V is TRBV7-8 and J is TRBJ2-7; no clear D. Trimming pared 1 base from V and 7 bases from J, leaving 14 bases between. The CDR3 is 14 amino acids. Germline loops: CDR1 SGHVS, CDR2 FQNEAQ. CDR3 sequence (DNA): TGTGCCAGCAGCTTAGAAGTCACCCTTCGGGAGCAGTACTTC. It encodes CASSLEVTLREQYF.

This clonotype has just a few counts. This chain uses TRBV18 with TRBJ1-2, with 12 bases matching TRBD1. The trim removed 3 bases at V and 3 bases at J, leaving 2 bases unmatched. CDR1 and CDR2 from the germline V gene are KGHSH and LQKENI. The length of the CDR3 is 15 residues. In DNA, the CDR3 is TGTGCCAGCTCACCCGGGACAGGGGGCGACTATGGCTACACCTTC. Protein: CASSPGTGGDYGYTF.

This clonotype was seen many times. J is TRBJ1-2 and V is TRBV7-2; D is ambiguous. Trimming left V 2 bases short and J 4 bases short, with 11 bases between. In germline, CDR1 is SGHTA, CDR2 FQGNSA. This CDR3 contains 14 residues. CDR3: CASSLRTSPYGYTF. Here the CDR3 DNA reads TGTGCCAGCAGCTTAAGGACGTCACCCTATGGCTACACCTTC.

V gene TRBV7-9 combines with J gene TRBJ2-7; D perhaps matches TRBD1 (6 bases). The germline CDR1 and CDR2 sequences are SEHNR and FQNEAQ (reference sequence). The CDR3 length is 14 residues. Between the trimmed V and J ends, which lost 3 bases and 6 bases, there was a span of 15 bases. The CDR3 DNA reads TGTGCCAGCAGCTTGGACAGTTGGGTGGGCGAGCAGTACTTC. It is translated as CASSLDSWVGEQYF.

A remark on this clonotype: A read error may produce the germline difference seen at one junction end. This sequence joins TRBV7-2 and TRBJ2-5, with D possibly matching TRBD2 (6 bases). This CDR3 is built from 14 residues. CDR1 is SGHTA, CDR2 FQGNSA, per germline. CDR3 sequence: CASSQTSGSETKYF. The CDR3 DNA reads TGTGCCAGCAGCCAGACTAGTGGTTCAGAGACCAAGTACTTC.